Sequencing of this TCR beta chain was carried out in a study of T cell changes during pregnancy in multiple sclerosis. Libraries were prepared by immunoSEQ multiplex PCR; TCRdb keeps only in-frame clonotypes and omits some of them. The data show tens of thousands of clones, 86% seen once. The CDR3 is 14 amino acids. Germline-derived CDR1 and CDR2 are SNHLY and FYNNEI. The V end was cut by 3 bases, the J end by 4 bases, with 10 bases between. The sequence derives from a female donor in good health, enrolled as a control in a pregnancy study. V usage is TRBV2 and J usage is TRBJ2-1; weak D call: TRBD2 (6 bases). The sample consisted of CD8+ T cells from peripheral blood mononuclear cells, taken in the first trimester of pregnancy. This chain's CDR3 is CASSELAVYNEQFF. CDR3 coding DNA: TGTGCCAGCAGTGAGTTAGCGGTGTACAATGAGCAGTTCTTC.